This T cell receptor (beta chain) was retrieved from a study of read filtering for tumor transcriptome and immune sequencing. Study summary: IR-seq gave about 4.05 to 11 million TCR reads per sample; RNA-seq gave 85 to 1273.

Molecular barcoded adaptors covering alpha/delta and beta/gamma chains were used on 400 to 450 ng RNA. TCRdb called the reads again in MiXCR, with one record for every CDR3 protein. This table has about 48,000 distinct CDR3 sequences, roughly 18% appearing once. Trimming cost V 4 bases and J 2 bases, with 7 bases left between them. The germline CDR1 and CDR2 sequences are ENHRY and SYGVKD. The CDR3 has 13 amino acids. This clonotype occurred many times. Sequenced: a population of CD138-negative cells sorted from bone marrow. V usage is TRBV10-3 and J usage is TRBJ2-3; D might be TRBD2 (5 bases). The source is a donor at least 40 years old with multiple myeloma. CDR3 region: CAISGSATDTQYF. The CDR3, as DNA: TGTGCCATCAGTGGTAGCGCCACAGATACGCAGTATTTT.